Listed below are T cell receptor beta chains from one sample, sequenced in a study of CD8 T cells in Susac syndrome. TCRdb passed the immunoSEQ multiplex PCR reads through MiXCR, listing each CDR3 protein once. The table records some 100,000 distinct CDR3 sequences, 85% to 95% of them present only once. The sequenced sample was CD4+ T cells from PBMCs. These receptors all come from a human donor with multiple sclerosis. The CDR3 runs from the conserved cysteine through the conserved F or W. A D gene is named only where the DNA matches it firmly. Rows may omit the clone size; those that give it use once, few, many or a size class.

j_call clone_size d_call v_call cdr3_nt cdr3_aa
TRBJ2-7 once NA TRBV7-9 TGTGCCAGCAGCTCATGGACCTTCTACGAGCAGTACTTC CASSSWTFYEQYF
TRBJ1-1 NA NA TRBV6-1 TGTGCCAGCAGCCCATTCAGGGCAGGGGCCTCTAACACTGAAGCTTTCTTT CASSPFRAGASNTEAFF
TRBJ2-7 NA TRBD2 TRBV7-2 TGTGCCAGCAGCCGCCGACTAGCGGGGGCTGTCGAGCAGTACTTC CASSRRLAGAVEQYF
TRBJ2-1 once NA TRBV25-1 TGTGCCAGCAGTGATTACTATTATGAGCAGTTCTTC CASSDYYYEQFF
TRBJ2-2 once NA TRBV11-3 TGTGCCAGCAGCTTATCCTGGGGGGCCAACACCGGGGAGCTGTTTTTT CASSLSWGANTGELFF
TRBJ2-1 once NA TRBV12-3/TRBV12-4 TGTGCCGATGAATTCGAGAACAATGAGCAGTTCTTC CADEFENNEQFF
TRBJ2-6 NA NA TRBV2 TGTGCCAGCAGTGTCTCGAGCTCTGGGGCCAACGTCCTGACTTTC CASSVSSSGANVLTF
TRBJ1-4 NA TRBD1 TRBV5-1 TGCGCCAGCAGCTTGAGAGGACAGGGAAACGAAAAACTGTTTTTT CASSLRGQGNEKLFF
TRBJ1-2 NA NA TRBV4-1 TGCGCCAGCAGCCAAGAACAACGGGGAGGGGAGAGCTATGGCTACACCTTC CASSQEQRGGESYGYTF
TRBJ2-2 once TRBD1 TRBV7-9 TGTGCCAGCAGTCGCCTCGGGACAGGGTACGGCACCGGGGAGCTGTTTTTT CASSRLGTGYGTGELFF
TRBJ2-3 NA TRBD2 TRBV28 TGTGCCAGCAATCATCAAAGCGGGGGGGCCACGGATACGCAGTATTTT CASNHQSGGATDTQYF
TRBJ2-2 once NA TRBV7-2 TGTGCCAGCAGCGCAGAGGGGGGTTTCACCGGGGAGCTGTTTTTT CASSAEGGFTGELFF
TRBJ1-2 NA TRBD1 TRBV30 TGTGCCTGGAGTGTAACAGGGGTTGGCTACACCTTC CAWSVTGVGYTF
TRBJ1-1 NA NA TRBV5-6 TGTGCCAGCAGCAACGAGGCTGAAGCTTTCTTT CASSNEAEAFF
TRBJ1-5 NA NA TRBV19 TGTGCCAGTAGTTACAGGGCACTAGGAGACGATCAGCCCCAGCATTTT CASSYRALGDDQPQHF
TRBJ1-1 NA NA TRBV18 TGTGCCAGCTCACCCCGGATGGAGGGGAACACTGAAGCTTTCTTT CASSPRMEGNTEAFF
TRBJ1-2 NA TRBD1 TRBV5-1 TGCGCCAGCAGCTTGGGGGACAGCGCCGGCTATGGCTACACCTTC CASSLGDSAGYGYTF
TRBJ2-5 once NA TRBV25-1 TGTGCCAGCAGCATCCAGGGAGGGGGCGAGACCCAGTACTTC CASSIQGGGETQYF
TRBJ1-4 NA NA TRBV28 TGTGCCAGCAGTTTCCAAATGGGGCGAGAAAAACTGTTTTTT CASSFQMGREKLFF
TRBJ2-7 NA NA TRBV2 TGTGCCGGCATGACAGTCTCCTACGAGCAGTACTTC CAGMTVSYEQYF
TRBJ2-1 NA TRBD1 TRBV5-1 TGCGCCAGCAGCGGTTCGACAGGGGGCTTGGTAAATGAGCAGTTCTTC CASSGSTGGLVNEQFF
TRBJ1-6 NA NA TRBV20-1 TGCAGTGCTAGAGATTCCGGGAGCTCCTATAATTCACCCCTCCACTTT CSARDSGSSYNSPLHF
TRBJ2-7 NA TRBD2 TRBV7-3 TGTGCCAGTTCGGTTCCTAGCGGGGGGCCCACCTACGAGCAGTACTTC CASSVPSGGPTYEQYF
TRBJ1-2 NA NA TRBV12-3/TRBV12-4 TGTGCCAGCAGTTTATTGGGTCGGGGTAGCTACACCTTC CASSLLGRGSYTF
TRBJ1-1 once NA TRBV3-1 TGTGCCAGCAGCCCCGCGAGGGTAGGCACTGAAGCTTTCTTT CASSPARVGTEAFF
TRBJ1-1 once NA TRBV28 TGTGCCAGCAGTCCCCTCCCGGGTATTGAAGCTTTCTTT CASSPLPGIEAFF
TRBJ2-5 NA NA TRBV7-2 TGTGCCAGCAGCCAAATATCCCAGGAGACCCAGTACTTC CASSQISQETQYF
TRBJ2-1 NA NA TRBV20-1 TGCAGTGCTAGAGGCACCCTCCCCGGTTCCTACAATGAGCAGTTCTTC CSARGTLPGSYNEQFF
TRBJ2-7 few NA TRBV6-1 TGTGCCAGCAGAGCTGGCGGGGTGTCCTACGAGCAGTACTTC CASRAGGVSYEQYF
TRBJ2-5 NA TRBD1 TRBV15 TGTGCCACCAGCAGCTACAGGGGCGATCAAGAGACCCAGTACTTC CATSSYRGDQETQYF
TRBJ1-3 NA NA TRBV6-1 TGTGCCAGCAGTGAACCGGGACGGTCGTTCGGTGGAAACACCATATATTTT CASSEPGRSFGGNTIYF
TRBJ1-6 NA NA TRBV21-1 TGTGCCAGCAGCAAAGTAAGGGAATTTGATTCACCCCTCCACTTT CASSKVREFDSPLHF
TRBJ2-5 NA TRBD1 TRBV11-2 TGTGCCAGCAGCTTAGAATCGGGACAGGGAGAGACCCAGTACTTC CASSLESGQGETQYF
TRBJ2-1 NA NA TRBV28 TGTGCCAGCAGCACTGCAAGGGAGCAGTTCTTC CASSTAREQFF
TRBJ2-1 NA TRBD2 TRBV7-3 TGTGCCAGCAGTAGCGGGCCGAGCTCCTACAATGAGCAGTTCTTC CASSSGPSSYNEQFF
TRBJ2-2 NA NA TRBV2 TGTGCCAGCAGTGAACAGGGGCTACCGAACACCGGTGAGCTGTTTTTT CASSEQGLPNTGELFF
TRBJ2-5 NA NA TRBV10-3 TGTGCCATCGGGGGCACCCAAGAGACCCAGTACTTC CAIGGTQETQYF
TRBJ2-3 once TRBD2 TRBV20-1 TGCAGTGCTGGGGGGGGGTTTCCAGGGCGCACAGATACGCAGTATTTT CSAGGGFPGRTDTQYF
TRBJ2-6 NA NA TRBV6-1 TGTGCCAGCAGCCTGCTAAACCTTGGGGCCAACGTCCTGACTTTC CASSLLNLGANVLTF
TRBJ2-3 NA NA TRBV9 TGTGCCAGCAGCCTAACCGGGACGGCGAAACGGGGAGATACGCAGTATTTT CASSLTGTAKRGDTQYF
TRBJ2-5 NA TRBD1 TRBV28 TGTGCCAGCAGTTTTGGACAGGGAAGGGAGACCCAGTACTTC CASSFGQGRETQYF
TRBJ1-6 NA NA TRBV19 TGTGCCAGTAGTATAGTCACGGGGAATAATTCACCCCTCCACTTT CASSIVTGNNSPLHF
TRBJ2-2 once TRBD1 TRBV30 TGTGCCTGGAGCCATGGGACAGGAGGCGCCGGGGAGCTGTTTTTT CAWSHGTGGAGELFF
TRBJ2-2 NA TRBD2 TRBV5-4 TGTGCCAGCAGCTGGCGGGGGGGCCGCGGCACCGGGGAGCTGTTTTTT CASSWRGGRGTGELFF
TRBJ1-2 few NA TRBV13 TGTGCCAGCAGCCACGGGGGGGGCAACTATGGCTACACCTTC CASSHGGGNYGYTF
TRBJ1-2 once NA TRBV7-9 TGTGCCAGCAGCCAAGGGGACAACGCTAACTATGGCTACACCTTC CASSQGDNANYGYTF
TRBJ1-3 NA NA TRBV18 TGTGCCAGCTCACCGCAAAGCAAGGGAAACACCATATATTTT CASSPQSKGNTIYF
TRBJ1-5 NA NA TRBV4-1 TGCGCCAGCAGATACACAACCAGGGCCGATCAGCCCCAGCATTTT CASRYTTRADQPQHF
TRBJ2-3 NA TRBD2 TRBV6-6 TGTGCCAGCACCGAACTAGCGGGGGGGCCAGATACGCAGTATTTT CASTELAGGPDTQYF
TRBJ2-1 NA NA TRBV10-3 TGTGCCATCAGGTGGGACGGACCTAACAATGAGCAGTTCTTC CAIRWDGPNNEQFF
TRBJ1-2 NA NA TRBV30 TGTGCCTGGAGTGTACACAGGGAGGGGGGCTACACCTTC CAWSVHREGGYTF
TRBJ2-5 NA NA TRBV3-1 TGTGCCAGCAGCTCAAGGGCGGGCGGAGGGGTCCAAGAGACCCAGTACTTC CASSSRAGGGVQETQYF
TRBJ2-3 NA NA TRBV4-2 TGTGCCAGCAGACGTATACTAGGTCCAGATACGCAGTATTTT CASRRILGPDTQYF
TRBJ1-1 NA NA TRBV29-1 TGCAGCGGCAGCGATTGGACTGAAGCTTTCTTT CSGSDWTEAFF
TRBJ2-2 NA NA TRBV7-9 TGTGCCAGCAGCCTCGGAGGAAAAGGGGCTGCCTTAGCCACCGGGGAGCTGTTTTTT CASSLGGKGAALATGELFF
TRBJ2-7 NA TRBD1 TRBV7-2 TGTGCCAGCAGCCGTCCGGGACAGGGGGCGTCCGAGCAGTACTTC CASSRPGQGASEQYF
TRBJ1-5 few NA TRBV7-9 TGTGCCAGCAGCTCCACAGGGAATCAGCCCCAGCATTTT CASSSTGNQPQHF